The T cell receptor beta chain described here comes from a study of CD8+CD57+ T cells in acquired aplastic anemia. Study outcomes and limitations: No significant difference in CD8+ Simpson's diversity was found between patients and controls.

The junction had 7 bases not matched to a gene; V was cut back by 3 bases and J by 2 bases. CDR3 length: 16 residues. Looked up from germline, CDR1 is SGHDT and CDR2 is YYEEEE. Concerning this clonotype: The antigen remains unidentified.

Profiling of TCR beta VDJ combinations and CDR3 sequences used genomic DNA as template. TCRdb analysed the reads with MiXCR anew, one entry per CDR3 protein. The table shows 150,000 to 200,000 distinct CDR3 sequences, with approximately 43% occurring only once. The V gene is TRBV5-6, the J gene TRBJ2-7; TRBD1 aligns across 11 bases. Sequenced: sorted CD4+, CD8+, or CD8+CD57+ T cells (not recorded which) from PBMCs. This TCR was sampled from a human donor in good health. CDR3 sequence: CASSSTGTGGAYEQYF. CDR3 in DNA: TGTGCCAGCAGCTCCACCGGGACAGGGGGGGCCTACGAGCAGTACTTC. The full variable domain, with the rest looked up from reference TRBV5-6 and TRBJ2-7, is DAGVTQSPTHLIKTRGQQVTLRCSPKSGHDTVSWYQQALGQGPQFIFQYYEEEERQRGNFPDRFSGHQFPNYSSELNVNALLLGDSALYLCASSSTGTGGAYEQYFGPGTRLTVT.